The rows below give T cell receptor beta chains drawn from one sample of a study of OX40 agonist ivuxolimab in advanced cancers. TCRdb's table, derived via immunoSEQ multiplex PCR, lists solely in-frame clones and lacks some. The sample shows 55,000 to 70,000 clones, about 88% of them seen only once. The sample was CD4+ or CD8+ T cells sorted from blood, taken in a trial of the OX40 agonist ivuxolimab. These TCRs come from an adult with an advanced solid tumor such as melanoma, head and neck, liver or kidney cancer. Each CDR3 is given with its conserved first and last residue. D genes are given only for firm matches. Clone size is not always given. Where it is, it says once, few, many or a class for expanded clones.

cdr3_nt: TGTGCCACCAGCAGAAAGACAGGAACTGGGGCCAACGTCCTGACTTTC
cdr3_aa: CATSRKTGTGANVLTF
v_call: TRBV15
d_call: .
j_call: TRBJ2-6
clone_size: .

cdr3_nt: TGTGCCAGCAGCCGGGACTACACCGGGGAGCTGTTTTTT
cdr3_aa: CASSRDYTGELFF
v_call: TRBV6-4
d_call: .
j_call: TRBJ2-2
clone_size: .

cdr3_nt: TGTGCCAGCAGCTTGCACCCCCGGGACAGCCTCTCCTACGAGCAGTACTTC
cdr3_aa: CASSLHPRDSLSYEQYF
v_call: TRBV7-8
d_call: TRBD1
j_call: TRBJ2-7
clone_size: once

cdr3_nt: TGTGCCAGCTCTACTGACCTGTCCTACGAGCAGTACTTC
cdr3_aa: CASSTDLSYEQYF
v_call: TRBV4-2
d_call: .
j_call: TRBJ2-7
clone_size: once

cdr3_nt: TGTGCCAGCAGCTTTATGCGCGCCCAAGAGACCCAGTACTTC
cdr3_aa: CASSFMRAQETQYF
v_call: TRBV7-9
d_call: .
j_call: TRBJ2-5
clone_size: .

cdr3_nt: TGCGCCAGCAGCCCGGGTTTGGGGCACTCCTACGAGCAGTACTTC
cdr3_aa: CASSPGLGHSYEQYF
v_call: TRBV4-3
d_call: .
j_call: TRBJ2-7
clone_size: .

cdr3_nt: TGCGCCAGCAGCTTGGCCGTACTAGCGGACTTCACAGATACGCAGTATTTT
cdr3_aa: CASSLAVLADFTDTQYF
v_call: TRBV5-1
d_call: TRBD2
j_call: TRBJ2-3
clone_size: .

cdr3_nt: TGCGCCAGCAGTGGCACCGGGCCTGGCGAGCAGTACTTC
cdr3_aa: CASSGTGPGEQYF
v_call: TRBV10-1
d_call: .
j_call: TRBJ2-7
clone_size: .

cdr3_nt: TGCGCCAGCAGCCAAGATAGCAACAACTATGGCTACACCTTC
cdr3_aa: CASSQDSNNYGYTF
v_call: TRBV4-3
d_call: .
j_call: TRBJ1-2
clone_size: .

cdr3_nt: TGTGCCAGCAGTGACCGGGACGGGACCTACGAGCAGTACTTC
cdr3_aa: CASSDRDGTYEQYF
v_call: TRBV28
d_call: .
j_call: TRBJ2-7
clone_size: once

cdr3_nt: TGTGCCAGCAGTTTATTGCCCGGGGTTGGGACCGGGGAGCTGTTTTTT
cdr3_aa: CASSLLPGVGTGELFF
v_call: TRBV28
d_call: .
j_call: TRBJ2-2
clone_size: once

cdr3_nt: TGTGCCAGCAGCTTTAGGGGACAGATGAACACCGGGGAGCTGTTTTTT
cdr3_aa: CASSFRGQMNTGELFF
v_call: TRBV7-9
d_call: TRBD1
j_call: TRBJ2-2
clone_size: .

cdr3_nt: TGTGCGACTGGACAGGTCGGAAATCAGCCCCAGCATTTT
cdr3_aa: CATGQVGNQPQHF
v_call: TRBV6-1
d_call: TRBD1
j_call: TRBJ1-5
clone_size: .

cdr3_nt: TGCGCCAGCAGTCAACCTCCAGGGGGCATATGCAATCAGCCCCAGCATTTT
cdr3_aa: CASSQPPGGICNQPQHF
v_call: TRBV23-1
d_call: TRBD1
j_call: TRBJ1-5
clone_size: .

cdr3_nt: TGTGCCAGCAGTTTATCCAGATCCTACGAGCAGTACTTC
cdr3_aa: CASSLSRSYEQYF
v_call: TRBV27
d_call: .
j_call: TRBJ2-7
clone_size: .

cdr3_nt: TGTGCCTGGGGCCGGAGGGGCTCAACTAATGAAAAACTGTTTTTT
cdr3_aa: CAWGRRGSTNEKLFF
v_call: TRBV30
d_call: .
j_call: TRBJ1-4
clone_size: .

cdr3_nt: TGTGCCAGCAGTTCAGAAATTGTTGAGCAGTTCTTC
cdr3_aa: CASSSEIVEQFF
v_call: TRBV28
d_call: .
j_call: TRBJ2-1
clone_size: .

cdr3_nt: TGTGCCAGCAGCACCCAAGCCCTCAGCAAAAATGAGCAGTTCTTC
cdr3_aa: CASSTQALSKNEQFF
v_call: TRBV6-5
d_call: .
j_call: TRBJ2-1
clone_size: once

cdr3_nt: TGTGCCAGCAGCTTAAGTACAGGGGGATACAATGAGCAGTTCTTC
cdr3_aa: CASSLSTGGYNEQFF
v_call: TRBV7-3
d_call: TRBD1
j_call: TRBJ2-1
clone_size: .

cdr3_nt: TGTGCCAGTAGTCCCCACACAGATACGCAGTATTTT
cdr3_aa: CASSPHTDTQYF
v_call: TRBV19
d_call: .
j_call: TRBJ2-3
clone_size: .

cdr3_nt: TGCGCCAGCAGTGAGAGGTTGGCGGGGTATGGCTACACCTTC
cdr3_aa: CASSERLAGYGYTF
v_call: TRBV10-2
d_call: .
j_call: TRBJ1-2
clone_size: .

cdr3_nt: TGTGCCAGCAGCGCTGGATATAGCGAGACCCAGTACTTC
cdr3_aa: CASSAGYSETQYF
v_call: TRBV7-9
d_call: .
j_call: TRBJ2-5
clone_size: few

cdr3_nt: TGTGCCAGTAGTAGGGGGTCAAACAATGAGCAGTTCTTC
cdr3_aa: CASSRGSNNEQFF
v_call: TRBV19
d_call: .
j_call: TRBJ2-1
clone_size: .

cdr3_nt: TGTGCCAGCAGCTTGGTAGGGACAGGTACCTACGAGCAGTACTTC
cdr3_aa: CASSLVGTGTYEQYF
v_call: TRBV5-5
d_call: TRBD1
j_call: TRBJ2-7
clone_size: .

cdr3_nt: TGTGCCAGCAGTGAAGGACAGCCCGGAAACACCATATATTTT
cdr3_aa: CASSEGQPGNTIYF
v_call: TRBV6-1
d_call: .
j_call: TRBJ1-3
clone_size: .

cdr3_nt: TGTGCCAGTAGTAGAACAGGGTTAGGTCAGCCCCAGCATTTT
cdr3_aa: CASSRTGLGQPQHF
v_call: TRBV19
d_call: .
j_call: TRBJ1-5
clone_size: .

cdr3_nt: TGTGCCACCAGCAGAGATTACAGGGTGCCCTACGAGCAGTACTTC
cdr3_aa: CATSRDYRVPYEQYF
v_call: TRBV15
d_call: .
j_call: TRBJ2-7
clone_size: .

cdr3_nt: TGTGCCAGCAGCTCGACGGGGGGGGATCAGCCCCAGCATTTT
cdr3_aa: CASSSTGGDQPQHF
v_call: TRBV7-9
d_call: .
j_call: TRBJ1-5
clone_size: .

cdr3_nt: TGTGCCAGCAGCCCCCTAAGCGGATACAATGAGCAGTTCTTC
cdr3_aa: CASSPLSGYNEQFF
v_call: TRBV9
d_call: .
j_call: TRBJ2-1
clone_size: once

cdr3_nt: TGTGCCAGCCGATCAAGTCAGAGCGGGCAACAAGAGACCCAGTACTTC
cdr3_aa: CASRSSQSGQQETQYF
v_call: TRBV2
d_call: .
j_call: TRBJ2-5
clone_size: .

cdr3_nt: TGTGCCACCAGCAAAGGGCCCAACTATGGCTACACCTTC
cdr3_aa: CATSKGPNYGYTF
v_call: TRBV15
d_call: .
j_call: TRBJ1-2
clone_size: .

cdr3_nt: TGTGCCAGCAGTTTACACCGCGGGACAGAGTCCTATGGCTACACCTTC
cdr3_aa: CASSLHRGTESYGYTF
v_call: TRBV28
d_call: TRBD1
j_call: TRBJ1-2
clone_size: once

cdr3_nt: TGTGCCAGCAGCTTCGAAGGGGGCAGGGGCTATGGCTACACCTTC
cdr3_aa: CASSFEGGRGYGYTF
v_call: TRBV5-4
d_call: TRBD1
j_call: TRBJ1-2
clone_size: .

cdr3_nt: TGTGCCATCAGTGAGTCAGGGGAAGAAAAACTGTTTTTT
cdr3_aa: CAISESGEEKLFF
v_call: TRBV10-3
d_call: .
j_call: TRBJ1-4
clone_size: .

cdr3_nt: TGCGCCAGCAGAGCGGCTTTGGGAACTGAAGCTTTCTTT
cdr3_aa: CASRAALGTEAFF
v_call: TRBV10-2
d_call: .
j_call: TRBJ1-1
clone_size: once

cdr3_nt: TGTGCCAGCAGTTCGCTTCGACTCTACAATGAGCAGTTCTTC
cdr3_aa: CASSSLRLYNEQFF
v_call: TRBV6-5
d_call: .
j_call: TRBJ2-1
clone_size: .

cdr3_nt: TGTGCCGGCGCCCGCCCGGGACCCTACACCTTC
cdr3_aa: CAGARPGPYTF
v_call: TRBV6-1
d_call: .
j_call: TRBJ1-2
clone_size: .

cdr3_nt: TGTGCCAGCAGTGAAGCGGTCAGGGACTCTGAAGCTTTCTTT
cdr3_aa: CASSEAVRDSEAFF
v_call: TRBV6-1
d_call: .
j_call: TRBJ1-1
clone_size: .

cdr3_nt: TGTGCCAGCAGCTTAACGGCGGGGTACGAGCAGTACTTC
cdr3_aa: CASSLTAGYEQYF
v_call: TRBV11-2
d_call: .
j_call: TRBJ2-7
clone_size: few

cdr3_nt: TGTGCCAGCAGCCCCAGACAGGGGGCTCGGGATGAGCAGTTCTTC
cdr3_aa: CASSPRQGARDEQFF
v_call: TRBV7-3
d_call: TRBD1
j_call: TRBJ2-1
clone_size: .

cdr3_nt: TGTGCCAGCAGTCCACCGACAGGGAACACTGAAGCTTTCTTT
cdr3_aa: CASSPPTGNTEAFF
v_call: TRBV28
d_call: .
j_call: TRBJ1-1
clone_size: .

cdr3_nt: TGTGCCAGCAGTTCCTCGACCGATCGCTCTGGAAACACCATATATTTT
cdr3_aa: CASSSSTDRSGNTIYF
v_call: TRBV27
d_call: .
j_call: TRBJ1-3
clone_size: .

cdr3_nt: TGTGCCAGCAGTGAATTGGGTGAGCAGTTCTTC
cdr3_aa: CASSELGEQFF
v_call: TRBV6-1
d_call: .
j_call: TRBJ2-1
clone_size: .

cdr3_nt: TGCGCCAGCAGCTTGGACCCAAACAGGGCGGACACTGAAGCTTTCTTT
cdr3_aa: CASSLDPNRADTEAFF
v_call: TRBV5-1
d_call: .
j_call: TRBJ1-1
clone_size: .

cdr3_nt: TGTGCCAGCAGCTCGGCAGGGACACGACAATTGGAGACCCAGTACTTC
cdr3_aa: CASSSAGTRQLETQYF
v_call: TRBV5-4
d_call: .
j_call: TRBJ2-5
clone_size: .

cdr3_nt: TGTGCCAGCAGAACACAGGCCAATGTAAAACTGTTTTTT
cdr3_aa: CASRTQANVKLFF
v_call: TRBV28
d_call: .
j_call: TRBJ1-4
clone_size: .

cdr3_nt: TGCGCCAGCAGGGACCGGGACAAAGTGTCGCTAAAAGAGACCCAGTACTTC
cdr3_aa: CASRDRDKVSLKETQYF
v_call: TRBV5-1
d_call: .
j_call: TRBJ2-5
clone_size: .

cdr3_nt: TGCGCCAGCAGCTTGGTGGGGGCCGAAGGGGAGACCCAGTACTTC
cdr3_aa: CASSLVGAEGETQYF
v_call: TRBV5-1
d_call: .
j_call: TRBJ2-5
clone_size: few

cdr3_nt: TGCGCCAGCAGCTTGAGGGGCGATGAGCAGTTCTTC
cdr3_aa: CASSLRGDEQFF
v_call: TRBV5-1
d_call: .
j_call: TRBJ2-1
clone_size: .

cdr3_nt: TGCGCCAGCAGCTTGGAAGGGGACTCTGGGGCCAACGTCCTGACTTTC
cdr3_aa: CASSLEGDSGANVLTF
v_call: TRBV5-1
d_call: .
j_call: TRBJ2-6
clone_size: .

cdr3_nt: TGTGCCAGCAGGGGACTAGCGGGAGACTTGAGCACAGATACGCAGTATTTT
cdr3_aa: CASRGLAGDLSTDTQYF
v_call: TRBV27
d_call: TRBD2
j_call: TRBJ2-3
clone_size: .